These 24 T cell receptor beta chains were all obtained from the same sample, sequenced in a study of cytomegalovirus exposure and HLA in healthy donors. Amplification used 60 Vbeta primers and 13 Jbeta primers. TCRdb keeps only in-frame clones here, not all; method: immunoSEQ multiplex PCR. The sample shows roughly 120,000 clones, under 90% of them seen only once. Specimen: PBMCs. These receptor sequences come from a young woman in good health and CMV-seronegative.

J is TRBJ2-7 and V is TRBV6-1; D is ambiguous. CDR1 and CDR2 from the germline V gene are MNHNS and SASEGT. Trimming shortened V by 0 bases and J by 3 bases, and 15 bases separated the two germline ends. The CDR3 has 16 residues. The CDR3 loop is CASSEAMVLVSYEQYF. Written as DNA, the CDR3 is TGTGCCAGCAGTGAAGCAATGGTGCTAGTTAGCTACGAGCAGTACTTC.

The rearrangement links TRBV27 to TRBJ2-7, with TRBD2 identical over 9 bases. Germline V gene lookup returns CDR1 MNHEY and CDR2 SMNVEV (reference sequence). CDR3 length: 16 amino acids. V lost 2 bases and J lost 6; bases outside the gene matches: 11. The CDR3 reads CASSLRHLAGTSEQYF. The CDR3 DNA reads TGTGCCAGCAGTTTACGGCACCTAGCGGGGACCTCCGAGCAGTACTTC.

The J gene is TRBJ2-1, the V gene TRBV28; D ambiguous. The V gene lost 7 bases and the J gene lost 10 bases, with 14 bases spanning the gap. CDR3 length: 12 amino acids. Germline V gene sequence: CDR1 MDHEN, CDR2 SYDVKM. CDR3 in DNA: TGTGCCAGCAAAAAGCGAGGTTCCGAGCAGTTCTTC. Protein: CASKKRGSEQFF. The full variable domain, completed using reference TRBV28 and TRBJ2-1, is DVKVTQSSRYLVKRTGEKVFLECVQDMDHENMFWYRQDPGLGLRLIYFSYDVKMKEKGDIPEGYSVSREKKERFSLILESASTNQTSMYLCASKKRGSEQFFGPGTRLTVL.

The V call is TRBV30, the J call TRBJ2-2; the D gene is possibly TRBD2 (5 bases). V lost 0 bases to trimming and J lost 5 bases, with 7 bases between them. This CDR3 comprises 13 residues. From germline, CDR1 is GTSNPN and CDR2 SVGIG (reference sequence). CDR3 bases: TGTGCCTGGAGTGTAGGAGGAACCGGGGAGCTGTTTTTT. It is translated as CAWSVGGTGELFF.

The chain uses TRBV27 and TRBJ1-3; 7 bases align to TRBD1. The CDR3 has 20 amino acids. Per germline, CDR1 MNHEY and CDR2 SMNVEV (reference sequence). The junction had 23 bases not matched to a gene; V was cut back by 9 bases and J by 0 bases. CDR3 nucleotides: TGTGCCAGGTACCCCGGGGACAGATCATTGCCCGCAGACTCTGGAAACACCATATATTTT. Encoded protein: CARYPGDRSLPADSGNTIYF.

This rearrangement joins TRBV5-6 to TRBJ2-7; D possibly corresponds to TRBD1 (6 bases). With 0 bases removed from V and 3 bases from J, the gap between germline ends came to 10 bases. This CDR3 comprises 14 residues. Germline V gene sequence: CDR1 SGHDT, CDR2 YYEEEE. The chain's CDR3 is CASSLAQGHYEQYF. CDR3 sequence (DNA): TGTGCCAGCAGCTTGGCACAGGGACACTACGAGCAGTACTTC.

The chain couples TRBV19 to TRBJ1-6, with D possibly matching TRBD1 (5 bases). Trimming took off 3 bases at V and 7 bases at J, with 10 bases between the two ends. CDR1 and CDR2 (germline): LNHDA, SQIVND (reference sequence). CDR3 size: 14 residues. The CDR3 reads CASSIGGVNSPLHF. The CDR3 DNA follows: TGTGCCAGTAGTATCGGAGGGGTGAATTCACCCCTCCACTTT.

The chain links TRBV4-1 to TRBJ1-5, with D maybe TRBD1 (5 bases). Germline CDR1 MGHRA, CDR2 YSYEKL. The germline V and J ends were trimmed by 5 bases and 3 bases, with 17 bases remaining between them. The CDR3 spans 16 residues. The CDR3, as DNA: TGCGCCAGCAGCGAATACTTTACGGACACCAATCAGCCCCAGCATTTT. It is translated as CASSEYFTDTNQPQHF.

This clone was seen only once. This rearrangement joins TRBV19 to TRBJ1-5, with TRBD1 as a possible D gene (6 bases). Germline V gene lookup returns CDR1 LNHDA and CDR2 SQIVND (reference sequence). The CDR3 totals 14 residues. The V gene lost 5 bases and the J gene lost 6 bases, with 14 bases spanning the gap. The DNA of the CDR3 is TGTGCCAGTAGTCCTCAGGGGCCAGGTCAGCCCCAGCATTTT. This translates into CASSPQGPGQPQHF.

The CDR3 loop is CASSSDSGFEQYF. The CDR3 nucleotides are TGTGCCAGCAGCTCCGACAGTGGGTTCGAGCAGTACTTC. J is TRBJ2-7 and V is TRBV5-4, with D possibly TRBD1 on 5 matching bases. CDR3 length equals 13 residues. V was clipped by 3 bases and J by 6 bases, with 13 bases between them. The V gene's germline CDR1 is SGHNT and CDR2 YYREEE (reference sequence).

The V gene is TRBV28, the J gene TRBJ2-1; 8 bases fit TRBD2. The CDR3 extends over 15 amino acids. Trimming cost V 8 bases and J 1 base; bases outside gene matches: 7. The germline CDR1 and CDR2 sequences are MDHEN and SYDVKM. DNA for the CDR3: TGTGCCAGCTACTCTAGCGGGCTATCCTACAATGAGCAGTTCTTC. It encodes CASYSSGLSYNEQFF.

V gene TRBV6-1 combines with J gene TRBJ2-7; 8 bases fit TRBD2. J gave up 3 bases and V 2 bases, and 12 bases lay outside the gene matches. Germline V lookup: CDR1 MNHNS, CDR2 SASEGT. CDR3 length: 17 residues. As DNA, the CDR3 is TGTGCCAGCAGTGAACGGGTTGGGCTAGCGGGTGACTACGAGCAGTACTTC. It is translated as CASSERVGLAGDYEQYF.

The gene calls are TRBV19 and TRBJ2-5, with D possibly TRBD2 on 7 matching bases. The CDR3 totals 14 residues. V lost 5 bases and J lost 9, with 19 bases in between. Germline lookup yields CDR1 LNHDA and CDR2 SQIVND (reference sequence). The DNA for the CDR3 is TGTGCCAGTAGTTTCTTAGGGGAGGGGGAGGCCCAGTACTTC. Protein product: CASSFLGEGEAQYF.

The V gene is TRBV5-1, the J gene TRBJ2-7; 9 positions agree with TRBD1. There are 16 residues in the CDR3. Germline CDR1 and CDR2: SGHRS and YFSETQ. The trim removed 0 bases at V and 3 bases at J, leaving 7 bases unmatched. Here the CDR3 DNA reads TGCGCCAGCAGCTTGGTGGGGGGGGGACAGGGCTACGAGCAGTACTTC. Translation: CASSLVGGGQGYEQYF.

J is TRBJ2-3 and V is TRBV2; D is unresolved. CDR1 SNHLY and CDR2 FYNNEI come from the germline V gene. This CDR3 comprises 15 residues. The germline V and J ends were trimmed by 2 bases and 4 bases, with 13 bases remaining between them. The CDR3 loop is CASSESGLRADTQYF. CDR3 coding DNA: TGTGCCAGCAGTGAATCGGGTCTGCGAGCAGATACGCAGTATTTT. Drawing the rest from reference TRBV2 and TRBJ2-3, the complete variable domain is EPEVTQTPSHQVTQMGQEVILRCVPISNHLYFYWYRQILGQKVEFLVSFYNNEISEKSEIFDDQFSVERPDGSNFTLKIRSTKLEDSAMYFCASSESGLRADTQYFGPGTRLTVL.

The chain joins TRBV28 to TRBJ1-4; D gene unclear. The CDR3 sequence is 13 residues long. From germline, CDR1 is MDHEN and CDR2 SYDVKM. Trimming pared 3 bases from V and 8 bases from J, leaving 10 bases between. Written as DNA, the CDR3 is TGTGCCAGCAGTTTGGGTGTGGGCGAAAAACTGTTTTTT. It specifies CASSLGVGEKLFF.

The chain is built from TRBV19 and TRBJ2-7, with 10 bases identical to TRBD1. V lost 6 bases to trimming and J lost 2 bases; unmatched junction nucleotides: 4. The germline V gene encodes CDR1 LNHDA and CDR2 SQIVND (reference sequence). This CDR3 is 14 amino acids long. CDR3 protein: CASRAGTGAYEQYF. The CDR3 coding sequence is TGTGCCAGTAGGGCCGGGACAGGGGCCTACGAGCAGTACTTC.

The rearrangement uses TRBV5-5 and TRBJ1-3; no firm D call. CDR3 length equals 19 residues. The germline gives CDR1 SGHKS, CDR2 YYEKEE (reference sequence). V lost 2 bases, J lost 1 base, and 22 bases lay in between. Written as DNA, the CDR3 is TGTGCCAGCAGCTTCTCCTACTCCACGGCGGGTGGGTCTGGAAACACCATATATTTT. It is translated as CASSFSYSTAGGSGNTIYF.

J is TRBJ2-3 and V is TRBV5-1; no clear D. The V end lost 3 bases, the J end lost 5 bases, and 10 bases lay between the germline ends. Germline V lookup: CDR1 SGHRS, CDR2 YFSETQ. The CDR3 consists of 13 residues. As DNA, the CDR3 is TGCGCCAGCAGCTCCGGCCAGGTAGATACGCAGTATTTT. This gives the protein CASSSGQVDTQYF.

V gene TRBV7-2 combines with J gene TRBJ2-7; weak D call: TRBD2 (5 bases). This CDR3 is 13 amino acids long. Trimming cost V 7 bases and J 0 bases, with 10 bases left between them. CDR1 and CDR2 from the germline V gene are SGHTA and FQGNSA. CDR3 in amino acids: CASTSRDSYEQYF. CDR3 in DNA: TGTGCCAGCACTTCCCGGGACTCCTACGAGCAGTACTTC.

The chain uses TRBV9 and TRBJ2-7; 9 nucleotides match TRBD1. CDR1 SGDLS and CDR2 YYNGEE come from the germline V gene. CDR3 length equals 15 residues. With V trimmed by 2 bases and J by 9 bases, 12 bases remained unmatched. The CDR3 region has the DNA TGTGCCAGCAGCGTTTTCCCGGGACAGGGTTTTGCGCAGTACTTC. Amino acids: CASSVFPGQGFAQYF.

This chain uses TRBV4-1 with TRBJ1-1; perhaps TRBD1 as D (5 bases). Germline V gene lookup returns CDR1 MGHRA and CDR2 YSYEKL. The ends were cut back, 3 bases at V and 6 bases at J, with 23 bases in the middle. The CDR3 totals 17 residues. The CDR3, as DNA: TGCGCCAGCAGCCACCCCGGCGACGGGGGTTCTTTATCTGAAGCTTTCTTT. Residues: CASSHPGDGGSLSEAFF.

This chain uses TRBV30 with TRBJ1-1, with D tentatively TRBD1 (5 bases). Trimming cost V 5 bases and J 8 bases, with 9 bases left between them. From germline, CDR1 is GTSNPN and CDR2 SVGIG (reference sequence). This CDR3 is built from 10 residues. The CDR3 region is CAWGRVEAFF. DNA of the CDR3: TGTGCCTGGGGCAGGGTAGAAGCTTTCTTT.

This clone was recorded a few times. The chain uses TRBV28 and TRBJ2-7; possible D gene TRBD1, 6 bases. Trimming cost V 0 bases and J 5 bases, with 20 bases left between them. There are 17 residues in the CDR3. In germline, CDR1 is MDHEN, CDR2 SYDVKM. CDR3 loop: CASSLWVPGQGSNEQYF. CDR3 coding DNA: TGTGCCAGCAGTTTATGGGTGCCGGGACAAGGGTCGAACGAGCAGTACTTC.